One sample yielded the 5 T cell receptor beta chains listed below, sequenced in a study of blood T cell repertoires in COVID-19. Assay: immunoSEQ multiplex PCR; the TCRdb copy retains only in-frame clones and omits some. The repertoire holds under 130,000 clones, with around 83% as singletons. The sequencing input was peripheral blood. The source is a human donor in a cohort sampled during active COVID-19.

The chain is built from TRBV6-6 and TRBJ2-7, with D possibly matching TRBD2 (5 bases). CDR3 length equals 13 residues. Trimming pared 5 bases from V and 3 bases from J, leaving 11 bases between. CDR1 and CDR2 (germline): MNHNY, SVGAGI (reference sequence). The CDR3 coding sequence is TGTGCCAGCAGTCCCGGGAACAACTACGAGCAGTACTTC. This encodes CASSPGNNYEQYF.

V gene TRBV7-8 combines with J gene TRBJ2-5; possibly TRBD2 for D (5 bases). In germline, CDR1 is SGHVS, CDR2 FQNEAQ. There are 13 residues in the CDR3. V was trimmed by 4 bases and J by 4 bases, leaving 10 bases between them. The DNA for the CDR3 is TGTGCCAGCAGCTGGACTGGGCGAGAGACCCAGTACTTC. Amino acids: CASSWTGRETQYF.

The chain combines TRBV7-3 with TRBJ2-3; D gene unclear. Trimming removed 2 bases from V and 2 bases from J, with 5 bases in between. The CDR3 runs to 13 residues. The germline V gene encodes CDR1 SGHTA and CDR2 FQGTGA. The CDR3 loop reads CASSLYFTDTQYF. As DNA, the CDR3 is TGTGCCAGCAGCTTATACTTCACAGATACGCAGTATTTT.

The chain is built from TRBV7-9 and TRBJ1-5; D uncertain. CDR1 and CDR2 from the germline V gene are SEHNR and FQNEAQ (reference sequence). CDR3 length equals 13 residues. V gave up 3 bases and J gave up 6 bases, with 9 bases separating them. The CDR3 DNA reads as TGTGCCAGCAGCTTTACGGAGGCTCAGCCCCAGCATTTT. The encoded protein is CASSFTEAQPQHF.

This clone was picked up a small number of times. V is TRBV5-6 and J is TRBJ2-3; tentative D call: TRBD1 (6 bases). This CDR3 has 12 amino acids. V lost 7 bases, J lost 4 bases, and 10 bases lay in between. In germline, CDR1 is SGHDT, CDR2 YYEEEE. The DNA of the CDR3 is TGTGCCAGCGGCCCAGGGGCAGATACGCAGTATTTT. Amino acids: CASGPGADTQYF.